The 20 T cell receptor beta chains in this list originate from one sample, sequenced in a study of blood T cell repertoires in COVID-19. Assay: immunoSEQ multiplex PCR; the TCRdb copy retains only in-frame clones and omits some. The sample includes approximately 210,000 clones, around 87% of them seen just once. The sequenced material came from PBMCs or T cells enriched from blood (not recorded which). Source of these receptors: a man aged 25-45 years in a cohort exposed to, infected with or recovered from COVID-19 (not recorded which).

The chain links TRBV28 to TRBJ1-5; 11 positions agree with TRBD1. V was pared by 4 bases and J by 2 bases, with 7 bases of the junction left unmatched. This CDR3 region has 17 residues. CDR1 is MDHEN and CDR2 is SYDVKM in the germline V gene. The CDR3 region has the DNA TGTGCCAGCAGTTCTGGACAGGGGGCAGCTCGCAATCAGCCCCAGCATTTT. It translates to CASSSGQGAARNQPQHF.

The genes are TRBV27 and TRBJ2-3, with TRBD2 matching over 12 bases. This CDR3 has 15 residues. In germline, CDR1 is MNHEY, CDR2 SMNVEV (reference sequence). J lost 5 bases, V lost 4 bases, and 4 bases had no gene match. CDR3 amino acids: CASSSSGRAVDTQYF. The CDR3 DNA reads as TGTGCCAGCAGTTCTAGCGGGAGGGCAGTAGATACGCAGTATTTT.

The V call is TRBV28, the J call TRBJ1-4; D unclear. In germline, CDR1 is MDHEN, CDR2 SYDVKM. Deletions cut 6 bases from V and 1 base from J, with 3 bases between. CDR3 length equals 12 residues. The CDR3 DNA reads as TGTGCCAGCAGCCAAACTAATGAAAAACTGTTTTTT. Residues: CASSQTNEKLFF.

This sequence joins TRBV2 and TRBJ1-6; possibly TRBD1 for D (5 bases). This CDR3 has 15 amino acids. Trimming took off 4 bases at V and 8 bases at J, with 15 bases between the two ends. CDR1 is SNHLY, CDR2 FYNNEI, per germline. CDR3 sequence (DNA): TGTGCCAGCAGTGCCCTGACGGGGGATGATTCACCCCTCCACTTT. It specifies CASSALTGDDSPLHF.

The V gene is TRBV19, the J gene TRBJ2-7; a weak D match, TRBD1 (6 bases). Trimming removed 3 bases at V and 2 bases at J, with 11 bases between. CDR3 size: 14 residues. CDR1 is LNHDA, CDR2 SQIVND, per germline (reference sequence). CDR3 sequence reads: CASSISGTTYEQYF. CDR3 DNA sequence: TGTGCCAGTAGTATTTCGGGGACAACCTACGAGCAGTACTTC. Combining the CDR3 with reference TRBV19 and TRBJ2-7 gives the whole variable domain DGGITQSPKYLFRKEGQNVTLSCEQNLNHDAMYWYRQDPGQGLRLIYYSQIVNDFQKGDIAEGYSVSREKKESFPLTVTSAQKNPTAFYLCASSISGTTYEQYFGPGTRLTVT.

The V gene is TRBV5-5, the J gene TRBJ1-1; D is uncertain. Trimming took off 4 bases at V and 1 base at J, with 11 bases between the two ends. CDR1 is SGHKS, CDR2 YYEKEE, per germline (reference sequence). The CDR3 extends over 14 amino acids. Here the CDR3 reads CASSIKAGNTEAFF. The CDR3 coding sequence is TGTGCCAGCAGCATAAAAGCAGGGAACACTGAAGCTTTCTTT.

The chain links TRBV3-1 (or the pseudogene TRBV3-2) to TRBJ1-2; no definite D call. This CDR3 comprises 13 residues. Deletions cut 0 bases from V and 6 bases from J, with 8 bases between. Germline assignment: CDR1 LGHDT and CDR2 YNNKEL (reference sequence). CDR3 nucleotide sequence: TGTGCCAGCAGCCAAGATTGGAGGGATGGCTACACCTTC. It yields the protein CASSQDWRDGYTF.

The chain employs TRBV21-1 and TRBJ1-1; TRBD1, the table's D call, lacks a check against the DNA. TRBV21-1 is tagged as a pseudogene. There are 16 residues in the CDR3. The CDR3 DNA sequence: TGTGCCAGCAGCAAATGGGTAGGGGGAACCAACACTGAAGCTTTCTTT. As protein: CASSKWVGGTNTEAFF.

This clone was picked up a small number of times. This chain connects TRBV5-6 to TRBJ2-2; TRBD1 matches at 8 bases. Germline V CDR1 and CDR2: SGHDT, YYEEEE. The CDR3 spans 15 residues. V trimming: 1 base; J trimming: 7 bases; junction bases outside the gene matches: 6. The CDR3 region has the DNA TGTGCCAGCAGCTTGTACAGACAGGGGTACGGGGAGCTGTTTTTT. Amino acids: CASSLYRQGYGELFF.

The V and J genes are TRBV7-2 and TRBJ1-5, with D tentatively TRBD1 (6 bases). The CDR3 covers 15 residues. V was pared by 0 bases and J by 7 bases, with 13 bases between. Germline assignment: CDR1 SGHTA and CDR2 FQGNSA. The CDR3 loop is CASSLAGAGVQPQHF. CDR3 DNA sequence: TGTGCCAGCAGCTTAGCGGGGGCAGGAGTGCAGCCCCAGCATTTT.

This clone was counted once. The V and J genes are TRBV9 and TRBJ1-2, with D maybe TRBD1 (5 bases). V lost 1 base, J lost 4 bases, and 8 bases lay in between. Germline CDR1 and CDR2: SGDLS and YYNGEE. This CDR3 is 13 amino acids long. In DNA form, the CDR3 reads TGTGCCAGCAGCGTACAGGGTGGCTATGGCTACACCTTC. As protein: CASSVQGGYGYTF.

The chain combines TRBV28 with TRBJ1-2, with 8 bases that match TRBD1. V lost 2 bases and J lost 4; bases outside the gene matches: 6. The CDR3 contains 15 residues. The germline V gene encodes CDR1 MDHEN and CDR2 SYDVKM. CDR3 sequence reads: CASSLPRDRLYGYTF. The CDR3 DNA follows: TGTGCCAGCAGTTTACCCCGGGACAGGCTCTATGGCTACACCTTC.

The chain joins TRBV7-6 to TRBJ2-5; the match to TRBD2 covers 14 bases. The ends lost 5 bases at V and 4 bases at J; junction bases unmatched: 9. Germline CDR1 is SGHVS and CDR2 is FNYEAQ. The CDR3 covers 17 residues. CDR3 loop: CASSPGTSGRGRETQYF. CDR3 DNA: TGTGCCAGCAGCCCCGGGACTAGCGGGAGAGGTCGAGAGACCCAGTACTTC. The full variable domain, with the rest looked up from reference TRBV7-6 and TRBJ2-5, is GAGVSQSPRYKVTKRGQDVALRCDPISGHVSLYWYRQALGQGPEFLTYFNYEAQQDKSGLPNDRFSAERPEGSISTLTIQRTEQRDSAMYRCASSPGTSGRGRETQYFGPGTRLLVL.

The chain has TRBV4-1 and TRBJ2-7; 9 nucleotides align to TRBD1. Germline CDR1 MGHRA, CDR2 YSYEKL. The CDR3 sequence is 17 residues long. Trimming removed 3 bases from V and 5 bases from J; junction bases left unmatched: 14. The CDR3 coding sequence is TGCGCCAGCAGCCAGACATTTACAGGGGGCTCCCCCAACGAGCAGTACTTC. It is translated as CASSQTFTGGSPNEQYF.

This chain joins TRBV28 and TRBJ2-7; no definite D call. The germline CDR1 and CDR2 sequences are MDHEN and SYDVKM. There are 13 residues in the CDR3. Trimming took off 3 bases at V and 2 bases at J, with 8 bases between the two ends. CDR3 nucleotide sequence: TGTGCCAGCAGTTTGAGTGGTGCCTACGAGCAGTACTTC. This codes for CASSLSGAYEQYF.

This clone has just one count. The rearrangement uses TRBV7-2 and TRBJ1-4; TRBD1 might be the D (5 bases). The CDR3 is 16 residues long. Trimming took off 0 bases at V and 8 bases at J, with 16 bases between the two ends. In germline, CDR1 is SGHTA, CDR2 FQGNSA. CDR3 sequence reads: CASSLARVREGEKLFF. CDR3 nucleotides: TGTGCCAGCAGCTTAGCGCGGGTCAGGGAGGGAGAAAAACTGTTTTTT.

This chain joins TRBV10-1 and TRBJ2-3; 8 bases agree with TRBD2. The germline gives CDR1 WNHNN, CDR2 SYGVQD (reference sequence). The trim removed 0 bases at V and 0 bases at J, leaving 11 bases unmatched. The CDR3 is 19 amino acids. CDR3 residues: CASSESIGVASGSTDTQYF. In DNA form, the CDR3 reads TGCGCCAGCAGTGAGTCGATAGGGGTGGCTAGCGGGAGCACAGATACGCAGTATTTT.

The chain carries TRBV3-1 (or the pseudogene TRBV3-2) and TRBJ2-5; no reliable D call. The CDR3 consists of 13 residues. Germline values: CDR1 LGHDT, CDR2 YNNKEL (reference sequence). V shed 6 bases and J shed 3 bases, with 11 bases lying between them. The CDR3 protein is CASRSAAKETQYF. CDR3 DNA: TGTGCCAGCAGGTCCGCGGCAAAAGAGACCCAGTACTTC.

The gene calls are TRBV5-5 and TRBJ1-1, with 7 bases that match TRBD1. This CDR3 region has 14 residues. J lost 9 bases, V lost 0 bases, and 8 bases had no gene match. Germline-derived CDR1 and CDR2 are SGHKS and YYEKEE (reference sequence). CDR3 in amino acids: CASSLGSGTAKAFF. The CDR3 coding sequence is TGTGCCAGCAGCTTGGGGTCCGGGACAGCTAAAGCTTTCTTT. Full variable domain (missing parts from reference TRBV5-5 and TRBJ1-1): DAGVTQSPTHLIKTRGQQVTLRCSPISGHKSVSWYQQVLGQGPQFIFQYYEKEERGRGNFPDRFSARQFPNYSSELNVNALLLGDSALYLCASSLGSGTAKAFFGQGTRLTVV.

The V call is TRBV28, the J call TRBJ2-2; 10 bases are shared with TRBD1. Trimming at V came to 2 bases and at J to 5 bases, leaving 2 bases not matched to a gene. The germline CDR1 and CDR2 sequences are MDHEN and SYDVKM. CDR3 size: 15 residues. The CDR3 sequence is CASSLGTGVTGELFF. DNA for the CDR3: TGTGCCAGCAGTTTAGGGACAGGGGTTACCGGGGAGCTGTTTTTT. Looking up the rest from reference TRBV28 and TRBJ2-2 gives the full variable domain: DVKVTQSSRYLVKRTGEKVFLECVQDMDHENMFWYRQDPGLGLRLIYFSYDVKMKEKGDIPEGYSVSREKKERFSLILESASTNQTSMYLCASSLGTGVTGELFFGEGSRLTVL.